This T cell receptor beta chain was recorded in a study of T cells in Graves' hyperthyroidism and ophthalmopathy. This clonotype has ten or more counts. Uncontrolled infections, other autoimmune diseases, pregnancy or lactation led to exclusion of patients. V was cut by 3 bases and J by 9 bases, with 10 bases left in between. This CDR3 comprises 12 residues. CDR1 is SGHRS and CDR2 is YFSETQ in the germline V gene. The TCR beta CDR3 regions underwent amplification using RNA transcripts as the source. Primed by the HTBI set, a first-round RT-PCR was run on the TCR CDR3. Via MiXCR, TCRdb re-called the multiplex PCR reads, giving one row per CDR3 protein. The sample carries hundreds of thousands of distinct CDR3 sequences, nearly 20% recorded once.

Sequencing input: blood. The chain uses TRBV5-1 and TRBJ2-1; no clear D gene. The sequence was collected from a man aged 35 to 55 with Graves' ophthalmopathy. CDR3 amino acids: CASSSTKGEQFF. CDR3 sequence (DNA): TGCGCCAGCAGCTCCACCAAGGGTGAGCAGTTCTTC. Based on the CDR3 plus reference TRBV5-1 and TRBJ2-1, the full variable domain is KAGVTQTPRYLIKTRGQQVTLSCSPISGHRSVSWYQQTPGQGLQFLFEYFSETQRNKGNFPGRFSGRQFSNSRSEMNVSTLELGDSALYLCASSSTKGEQFFGPGTRLTVL.